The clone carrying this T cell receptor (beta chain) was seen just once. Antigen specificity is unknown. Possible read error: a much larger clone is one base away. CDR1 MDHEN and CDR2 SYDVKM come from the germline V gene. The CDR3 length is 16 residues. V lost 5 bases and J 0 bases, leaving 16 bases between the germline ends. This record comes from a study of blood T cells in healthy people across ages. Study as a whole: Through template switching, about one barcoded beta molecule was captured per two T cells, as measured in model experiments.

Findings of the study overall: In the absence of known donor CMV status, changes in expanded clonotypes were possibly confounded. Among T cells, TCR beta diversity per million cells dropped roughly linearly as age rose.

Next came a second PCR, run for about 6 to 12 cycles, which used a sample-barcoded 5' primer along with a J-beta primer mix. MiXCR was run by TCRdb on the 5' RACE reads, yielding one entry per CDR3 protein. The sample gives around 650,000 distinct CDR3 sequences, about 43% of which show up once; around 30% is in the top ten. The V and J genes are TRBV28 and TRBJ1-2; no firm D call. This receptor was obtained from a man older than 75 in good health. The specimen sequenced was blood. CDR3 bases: TGTGCCAGCAGTGCACTACCTGAGGGTACTAACTATGGCTACACCTTC. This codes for CASSALPEGTNYGYTF.